A single sample is the source of the 18 T cell receptor beta chains below, sequenced in a study of blood T cells in healthy people across ages. Sample-barcoded 5' priming and a J-beta primer mix drove a second PCR of roughly 7 to 11 cycles. Each CDR3 protein is one row after TCRdb ran MiXCR on the 5' RACE reads. The data contain about 1.1 million distinct CDR3 sequences, around two fifths of them singletons. Sequencing was done on a sample of blood. These receptors came from a man aged 18 to 29 in good health.

In its sample, this clonotype was seen a few times. The chain couples TRBV28 to TRBJ2-7, with 11 bases identical to TRBD2. This CDR3 region has 15 residues. CDR1 MDHEN and CDR2 SYDVKM come from the germline V gene. Trimming took 5 bases from V and 1 from J; bases not matched to a gene: 4. The chain's CDR3 is CASSMTSGASYEQYF. The CDR3 bases are TGTGCCAGCAGTATGACTAGCGGGGCGTCCTACGAGCAGTACTTC.

Remarks on this clonotype: This clone may be a read error of a much larger clone one base away. J is TRBJ2-3 and V is TRBV10-3; no definite D call. The CDR3 is 14 amino acids. Per the germline V gene, CDR1 is ENHRY and CDR2 is SYGVKD. CDR3 sequence: CAISHTGSTDTHYF. The CDR3 DNA sequence: TGTGCCATCAGCCACACGGGTAGCACAGATACGCACTATTTT.

This clonotype showed up just a few times. The rearrangement links TRBV28 to TRBJ1-1; D is ambiguous. The CDR3 length is 14 residues. Germline lookup yields CDR1 MDHEN and CDR2 SYDVKM. V was cut by 5 bases and J by 1 base, with 11 bases left in between. The CDR3, as DNA: TGTGCCAGCAGTATCCCAGACGGGAACACTGAAGCTTTCTTT. It specifies CASSIPDGNTEAFF.

Comment on this clonotype: At one end the junction does not follow the germline gene, possibly because of a read error. The chain combines TRBV7-3 with TRBJ2-1, with 9 nucleotides matching TRBD2. The germline V gene encodes CDR1 SGHTA and CDR2 FQGTGA. There are 15 residues in the CDR3. CDR3 sequence: CASSPSGGSYNEQSF. CDR3 DNA sequence: TGTGCCAGCAGCCCGAGCGGGGGGTCGTACAATGAGCAGTCCTTC.

This rearrangement joins TRBV9 to TRBJ1-6; TRBD1 is a possible D gene (6 bases). This CDR3 comprises 20 residues. V lost 0 bases and J 0 bases, leaving 19 bases between the germline ends. The germline gives CDR1 SGDLS, CDR2 YYNGEE. The CDR3 DNA sequence: TGTGCCAGCAGCGTAGTCCCACCTCGACAGGATAGCTCCTATAATTCACCCCTCCACTTT. Translating gives CASSVVPPRQDSSYNSPLHF.

This rearrangement joins TRBV5-5 to TRBJ1-5; D call uncertain. Germline CDR1 is SGHKS and CDR2 is YYEKEE (reference sequence). CDR3 length equals 15 residues. V was shortened by 1 base and J by 0 bases, with 8 bases between the two germline ends. The CDR3 loop is CASSLWSGSNQPQHF. The CDR3 nucleotides read TGTGCCAGCAGCTTGTGGTCGGGTAGCAATCAGCCCCAGCATTTT.

The V call is TRBV27, the J call TRBJ2-3; 8 bases line up with TRBD1. The CDR3 is made up of 15 amino acids. The germline V gene has CDR1 MNHEY and CDR2 SMNVEV (reference sequence). The trim removed 7 bases at V and 3 bases at J, leaving 9 bases unmatched. The CDR3 nucleotides read TGTGCCAGCACCGGACAGGGCCTCACAACAGATACGCAGTATTTT. As protein: CASTGQGLTTDTQYF.

This chain links TRBV7-2 with TRBJ1-2; D gene unclear. CDR1 SGHTA and CDR2 FQGNSA come from the germline V gene. V was cut by 1 base and J by 4 bases, with 13 bases left in between. The CDR3 contains 15 residues. CDR3 nucleotides: TGTGCCAGCAGCTTAGTTGACTCAGTTTCCTATGGCTACACCTTC. It codes for CASSLVDSVSYGYTF.

This clonotype was observed a few times. The chain joins TRBV6-2 or TRBV6-3 to TRBJ2-5, with a weak D call TRBD1 (6 bases). The V end was cut by 6 bases, the J end by 0 bases, with 23 bases between. Germline loops: CDR1 MNHEY, CDR2 SVGEGT. The CDR3 contains 18 residues. The CDR3 DNA reads as TGTGCCAGCAGAAAGACCGGCAGGGGAAATAGGTACCAAGAGACCCAGTACTTC. Translating gives CASRKTGRGNRYQETQYF.

The chain couples TRBV15 to TRBJ2-2; D is uncertain. This CDR3 comprises 16 residues. V gave up 0 bases and J gave up 2 bases, with 10 bases separating them. Germline V gene sequence: CDR1 LNHNV, CDR2 YYDKDF (reference sequence). DNA for the CDR3: TGTGCCACCAGCAGAGATCTAGGTGGAAACACCGGGGAGCTGTTTTTT. Its protein product is CATSRDLGGNTGELFF.

The rearrangement uses TRBV29-1 and TRBJ2-4, with D maybe TRBD2 (5 bases). Germline CDR1 reads SQVTM; CDR2 reads ANQGSEA. Trimming took 0 bases from V and 13 from J, leaving 22 bases between them. This CDR3 region has 15 residues. The CDR3 is CSVEDGGKSYNEQYF. DNA of the CDR3: TGCAGCGTTGAAGACGGAGGAAAATCCTACAATGAGCAGTACTTC.

This clonotype has more than one count but fewer than ten. The genes are TRBV2 and TRBJ2-1; no reliable D call. This CDR3 contains 12 residues. CDR1 SNHLY and CDR2 FYNNEI come from the germline V gene. Deletions cut 2 bases from V and 9 bases from J, with 8 bases between. CDR3 sequence: CASSELYFEQFF. The CDR3 nucleotides read TGTGCCAGCAGTGAATTATATTTTGAGCAGTTCTTC.

The rearrangement joins TRBV20-1 to TRBJ2-3; 9 nucleotides agree with TRBD2. Germline loops: CDR1 DFQATT, CDR2 SNEGSKA (reference sequence). The V segment lost 0 bases and the J segment 4 bases; nucleotides outside the gene matches: 11. This CDR3 comprises 17 residues. The CDR3 DNA is TGCAGTGCTAGAGATAGGCGGGGGGGCCTTATACCAGATACGCAGTATTTT. Translation: CSARDRRGGLIPDTQYF.

The J gene is TRBJ1-2, the V gene TRBV4-2; 7 nucleotides align to TRBD1. CDR3 size: 17 residues. From germline, CDR1 is LGHNA and CDR2 YNFKEQ. The J segment lost 4 bases and the V segment lost 4 bases, leaving 15 bases of the junction unmatched. Here the CDR3 DNA reads TGTGCCAGCAGCCCTCCCTCCGGACAGGAAAGAACCTATGGCTACACCTTC. Translated: CASSPPSGQERTYGYTF.

V gene TRBV20-1 combines with J gene TRBJ1-4; TRBD1 is a possible D gene (5 bases). Germline CDR1 is DFQATT and CDR2 is SNEGSKA (reference sequence). Between the trimmed V and J ends, which lost 1 base and 3 bases, there was a span of 9 bases. This CDR3 comprises 14 residues. The CDR3 here is CSARGRGSNEKLFF. The CDR3 DNA reads TGCAGTGCTAGAGGAAGGGGATCTAATGAAAAACTGTTTTTT.

This clonotype was found a few times. The chain uses TRBV7-9 and TRBJ2-1; D remains unclear. V was clipped by 5 bases and J by 1 base, with 15 bases between them. CDR1 and CDR2 (germline): SEHNR, FQNEAQ (reference sequence). The CDR3 has 16 amino acids. The DNA of the CDR3 is TGTGCCAGCAGCGGGCGCGGCGCTCCATCCTACAATGAGCAGTTCTTC. It is translated as CASSGRGAPSYNEQFF. Drawing the rest from reference TRBV7-9 and TRBJ2-1, the complete variable domain is DTGVSQNPRHKITKRGQNVTFRCDPISEHNRLYWYRQTLGQGPEFLTYFQNEAQLEKSRLLSDRFSAERPKGSFSTLEIQRTEQGDSAMYLCASSGRGAPSYNEQFFGPGTRLTVL.

The V gene is TRBV20-1, the J gene TRBJ2-5; 7 bases are a match to TRBD1. V shed 3 bases, J shed 0 bases, and the junction held 16 bases outside the gene matches. Germline CDR1 DFQATT, CDR2 SNEGSKA (reference sequence). The CDR3 sequence is 18 residues long. CDR3 DNA: TGCAGTGCTAGTCCGAGGGGACAGCTGGGGGTATACCAAGAGACCCAGTACTTC. Protein product: CSASPRGQLGVYQETQYF.

Only one count was recorded for this clonotype. A read error is possible here, since a much larger clone lies one base away. The chain uses TRBV20-1 and TRBJ1-1; tentative D call: TRBD1 (5 bases). The germline V and J ends were trimmed by 5 bases and 2 bases, with 12 bases remaining between them. The germline V gene has CDR1 DFQATT and CDR2 SNEGSKA (reference sequence). The length of the CDR3 is 13 residues. In nucleotides, the CDR3 is TGCAGTGCTCCCCGACAGACCAACACTGAAGCTTTCTTT. Its protein is CSAPRQTNTEAFF.